Described below is a single TCR beta chain sequence and its context. As yet, its antigen is unknown. Trimming cost V 4 bases and J 3 bases, with 10 bases left between them. Germline V gene data show CDR1 as MNHNY and CDR2 as SVGAGI (reference sequence). The CDR3 is 13 amino acids. These data belong to a study of T-cell memory formation after mild COVID-19. Study-level results: For second-wave clones that peaked at day 37, SARS-CoV-2 specificity went unverified.

Constant-segment primers were used for 5'RACE, and the resulting TCR alpha and TCR beta cDNA libraries carried sample barcodes and UMIs. From the 5' RACE reads, TCRdb called clonotypes with MiXCR, one entry per CDR3 protein. The sample lists 220,000 or so distinct CDR3 sequences; just over 9.5% were seen once. The specimen sequenced was PBMCs or a T cell subset sorted from them (not recorded which). The receptor comes from a man in his late teens or twenties who had mild COVID-19 (a few samples of this study predate the infection). Cell type and time point are not known. The V call is TRBV6-6, the J call TRBJ2-7; D not resolved. The CDR3 region has the DNA TGTGCCAGCAGTTGGTTTAAGGGCTACGAGCAGTACTTC. Translation gives CASSWFKGYEQYF.